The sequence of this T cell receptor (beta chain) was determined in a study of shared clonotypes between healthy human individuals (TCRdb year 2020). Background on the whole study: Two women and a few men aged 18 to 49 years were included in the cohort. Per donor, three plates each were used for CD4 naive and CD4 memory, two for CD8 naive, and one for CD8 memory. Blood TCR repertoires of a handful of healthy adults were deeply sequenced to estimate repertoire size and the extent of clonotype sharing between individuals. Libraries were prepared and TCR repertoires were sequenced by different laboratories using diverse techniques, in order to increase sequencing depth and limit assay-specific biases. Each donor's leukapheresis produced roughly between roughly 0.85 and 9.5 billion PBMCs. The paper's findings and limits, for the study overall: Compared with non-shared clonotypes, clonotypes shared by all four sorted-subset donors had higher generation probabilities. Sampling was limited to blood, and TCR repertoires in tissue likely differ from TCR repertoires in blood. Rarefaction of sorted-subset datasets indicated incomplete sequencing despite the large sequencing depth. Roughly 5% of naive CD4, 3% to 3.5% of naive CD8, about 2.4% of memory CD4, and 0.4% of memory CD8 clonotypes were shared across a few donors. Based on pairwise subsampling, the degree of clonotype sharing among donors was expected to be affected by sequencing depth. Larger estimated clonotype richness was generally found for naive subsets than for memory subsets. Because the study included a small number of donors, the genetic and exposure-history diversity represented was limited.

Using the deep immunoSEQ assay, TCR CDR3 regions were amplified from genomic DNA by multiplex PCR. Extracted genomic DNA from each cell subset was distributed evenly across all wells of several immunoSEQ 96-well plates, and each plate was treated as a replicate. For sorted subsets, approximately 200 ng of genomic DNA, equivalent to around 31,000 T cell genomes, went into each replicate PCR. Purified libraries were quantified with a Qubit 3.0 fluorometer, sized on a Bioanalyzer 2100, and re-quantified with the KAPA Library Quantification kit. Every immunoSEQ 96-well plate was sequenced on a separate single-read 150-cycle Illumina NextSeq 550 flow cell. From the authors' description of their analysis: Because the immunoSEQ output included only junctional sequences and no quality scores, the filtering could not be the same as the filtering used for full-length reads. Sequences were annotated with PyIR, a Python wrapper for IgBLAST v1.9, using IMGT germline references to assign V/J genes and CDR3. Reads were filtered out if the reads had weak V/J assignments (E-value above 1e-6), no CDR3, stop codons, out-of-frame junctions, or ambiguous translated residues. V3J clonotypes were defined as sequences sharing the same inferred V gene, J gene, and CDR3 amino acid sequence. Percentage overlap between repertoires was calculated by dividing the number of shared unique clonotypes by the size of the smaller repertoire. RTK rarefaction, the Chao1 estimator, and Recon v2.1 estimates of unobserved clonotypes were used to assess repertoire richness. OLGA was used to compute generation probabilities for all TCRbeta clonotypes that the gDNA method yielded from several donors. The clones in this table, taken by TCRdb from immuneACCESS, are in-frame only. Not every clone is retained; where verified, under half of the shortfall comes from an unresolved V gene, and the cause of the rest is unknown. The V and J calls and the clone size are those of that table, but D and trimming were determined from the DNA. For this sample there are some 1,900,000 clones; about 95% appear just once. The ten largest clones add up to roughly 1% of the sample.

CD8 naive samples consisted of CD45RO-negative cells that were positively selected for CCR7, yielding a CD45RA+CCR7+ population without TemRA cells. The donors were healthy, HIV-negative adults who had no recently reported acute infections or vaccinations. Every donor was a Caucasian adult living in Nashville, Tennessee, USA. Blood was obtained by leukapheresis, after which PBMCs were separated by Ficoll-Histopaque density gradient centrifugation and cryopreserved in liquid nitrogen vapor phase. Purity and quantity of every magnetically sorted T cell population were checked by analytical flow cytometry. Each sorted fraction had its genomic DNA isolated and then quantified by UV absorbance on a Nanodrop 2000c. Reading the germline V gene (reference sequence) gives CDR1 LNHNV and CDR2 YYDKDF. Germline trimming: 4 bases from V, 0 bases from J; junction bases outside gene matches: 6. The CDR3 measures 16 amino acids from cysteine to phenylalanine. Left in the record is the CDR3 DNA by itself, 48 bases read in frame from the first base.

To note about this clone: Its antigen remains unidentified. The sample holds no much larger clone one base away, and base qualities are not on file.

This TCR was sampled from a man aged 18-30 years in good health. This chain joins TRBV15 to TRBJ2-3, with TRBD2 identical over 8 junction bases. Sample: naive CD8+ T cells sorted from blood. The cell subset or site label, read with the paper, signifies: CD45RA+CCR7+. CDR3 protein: CATSIGGVFSTDTQYF. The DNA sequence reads TGTGCCACCAGCATCGGGGGGGTGTTCAGCACAGATACGCAGTATTTT.